This passage covers 15 T cell receptor beta chains from one sample sequenced in a study of shared clonotypes between healthy human individuals. Clones were read by immunoSEQ multiplex PCR, and TCRdb kept only the in-frame ones, dropping some. In the table there are millions of clones, over 85% of which are singletons. Input material: naive CD4+ T cells sorted from blood. The sample's subset: CD45RA+ positively selected. These receptor sequences come from a man between 18 and 29 years old in good health.

The rearrangement uses TRBV10-3 and TRBJ1-2, with TRBD1 as a possible D gene (6 bases). The CDR3 spans 12 residues. Trimming took 6 bases from V and 6 from J, leaving 11 bases between them. Germline CDR1 is ENHRY and CDR2 is SYGVKD. The CDR3 sequence is CAIRRDTDGYTF. Written as DNA, the CDR3 is TGTGCCATCAGACGGGACACCGATGGCTACACCTTC.

The V call is TRBV5-1, the J call TRBJ1-6; D not certain. With 0 bases removed from V and 5 bases from J, the gap between germline ends came to 12 bases. The CDR3 is 16 residues long. Germline CDR1 SGHRS, CDR2 YFSETQ. CDR3 loop: CASSLEPQRDNSPLHF. The CDR3 DNA reads TGCGCCAGCAGCTTGGAGCCCCAGCGAGATAATTCACCCCTCCACTTT.

The rearrangement uses TRBV19 and TRBJ1-4, with D possibly matching TRBD1 (5 bases). Germline V lookup: CDR1 LNHDA, CDR2 SQIVND (reference sequence). Trimming pared 4 bases from V and 1 base from J, leaving 13 bases between. This CDR3 has 16 residues. CDR3 nucleotides: TGTGCCAGTAGTACCACTAGACAGCGAACTAATGAAAAACTGTTTTTT. Amino acids: CASSTTRQRTNEKLFF. Looking up the rest from reference TRBV19 and TRBJ1-4 gives the full variable domain: DGGITQSPKYLFRKEGQNVTLSCEQNLNHDAMYWYRQDPGQGLRLIYYSQIVNDFQKGDIAEGYSVSREKKESFPLTVTSAQKNPTAFYLCASSTTRQRTNEKLFFGSGTQLSVL.

This chain connects TRBV19 to TRBJ2-3, with 8 bases fitting TRBD2. Germline CDR1 is LNHDA and CDR2 is SQIVND (reference sequence). J gave up 1 base and V 5 bases, and 5 bases lay outside the gene matches. The CDR3 totals 15 residues. The CDR3 here is CASSGRREGTDTQYF. The DNA for the CDR3 is TGTGCCAGTAGTGGGCGGCGGGAGGGCACAGATACGCAGTATTTT.

The genes are TRBV11-2 and TRBJ2-1; the D is unclear. The CDR3 consists of 14 residues. Between the trimmed V and J ends, which lost 3 bases and 3 bases, there was a span of 9 bases. In germline, CDR1 is SGHAT, CDR2 FQNNGV. CDR3 in DNA: TGTGCCAGCAGCTTCGGGCAGCTCTACAATGAGCAGTTCTTC. It yields the protein CASSFGQLYNEQFF.

The rearrangement joins TRBV19 to TRBJ2-7; tentatively, D is TRBD1 (5 bases). V lost 5 bases to trimming and J lost 5 bases, with 13 bases between them. Germline V CDR1 and CDR2: LNHDA, SQIVND (reference sequence). This CDR3 region has 13 residues. The CDR3 reads CASSDQGGDEQYF. CDR3 bases: TGTGCCAGTAGTGACCAGGGTGGCGACGAGCAGTACTTC.

The chain carries TRBV6-1 and TRBJ1-6; a weak D match, TRBD1 (5 bases). Trimming cost V 6 bases and J 9 bases, with 12 bases left between them. This CDR3 has 13 amino acids. Germline CDR1 MNHNS, CDR2 SASEGT. The CDR3 DNA sequence: TGTGCCAGCAGGGGGGGTTTGGGTTCACCCCTCCACTTT. This sequence encodes CASRGGLGSPLHF.

The V gene is TRBV28, the J gene TRBJ1-4; tentative D call: TRBD1 (5 bases). The CDR3 is 14 residues long. CDR1 MDHEN and CDR2 SYDVKM come from the germline V gene. Trimming took off 6 bases at V and 6 bases at J, with 14 bases between the two ends. In DNA form, the CDR3 reads TGTGCCAGCAGACCTCCCGGGGGGGATGAAAAACTGTTTTTT. Encoded protein: CASRPPGGDEKLFF.

The genes are TRBV6-5 and TRBJ2-7, with 7 positions matching TRBD2. This CDR3 comprises 14 residues. CDR1 MNHEY and CDR2 SVGAGI come from the germline V gene. V shed 7 bases, J shed 4 bases, and the junction held 10 bases outside the gene matches. The CDR3 region has the DNA TGTGCCAGCACCCCGGGAGGAATGATTTACGAGCAGTACTTC. Translated: CASTPGGMIYEQYF.

The gene calls are TRBV30 and TRBJ1-5; 8 bases fit TRBD1. Trimming cost V 1 base and J 7 bases; bases outside gene matches: 12. CDR3 size: 16 residues. Germline CDR1 and CDR2: GTSNPN and SVGIG (reference sequence). The CDR3 sequence is CAWSAGQARYIQPQHF. DNA for the CDR3: TGTGCCTGGAGTGCGGGACAGGCCCGGTATATCCAGCCCCAGCATTTT.

Note on this clone: This sample includes further DNA sequences coding for the same CDR3. This sequence joins TRBV11-3 and TRBJ2-1, with a tentative D call TRBD2 (6 bases). Per germline, CDR1 SGHNT and CDR2 YENEEA. The length of the CDR3 is 15 residues. V lost 1 base and J 4 bases, leaving 11 bases between the germline ends. In nucleotides, the CDR3 is TGTGCCAGCAGCTTAGGTAGCGGAGGATACAATGAGCAGTTCTTC. As protein: CASSLGSGGYNEQFF.

The chain links TRBV7-2 to TRBJ1-3; D remains unclear. V was cut by 7 bases and J by 4 bases, with 17 bases left in between. Germline CDR1 and CDR2: SGHTA and FQGNSA. This CDR3 is 15 amino acids long. CDR3 DNA: TGTGCCAGCACCTCCCAGCCGGTTTCCGGAAACACCATATATTTT. Protein product: CASTSQPVSGNTIYF.

A remark on this clone: The same CDR3 can be traced to other DNA sequences in this sample. V and J are TRBV20-1 and TRBJ1-1; D call uncertain. Germline CDR1 is DFQATT and CDR2 is SNEGSKA (reference sequence). Trimming cost V 6 bases and J 1 base, with 6 bases left between them. The CDR3 consists of 11 residues. The CDR3 bases are TGCAGTGCCGGTGGGAACACTGAAGCTTTCTTT. It encodes CSAGGNTEAFF.

This chain joins TRBV10-2 and TRBJ2-5; tentative D call: TRBD1 (6 bases). Trimming removed 5 bases at V and 3 bases at J, with 10 bases between. This CDR3 has 13 residues. The V gene's germline CDR1 is WSHSY and CDR2 SAAADI. The CDR3 nucleotides read TGCGCCAGCAGTTTCCAGGGGAAAGAGACCCAGTACTTC. Its protein product is CASSFQGKETQYF.

Comments on this clone: An end of the junction does not agree with germline; a read error may underlie this. J is TRBJ2-7 and V is TRBV9, with TRBD1 matching 9 bases. This CDR3 is built from 16 residues. The V gene's germline CDR1 is SGDLS and CDR2 YYNGEE. This chain's CDR3 is CASSSDRGGPFYDQYF. The CDR3 DNA follows: TGTGCCAGCAGCTCTGACAGGGGGGGCCCCTTCTACGATCAGTACTTC.